These 28 T cell receptor beta chains were sequenced from one sample in a study of T cells after yellow fever vaccination. From the 5' RACE reads, TCRdb called clonotypes with MiXCR, one entry per CDR3 protein. The sample contains roughly 320,000 distinct CDR3 sequences, roughly 10% of which appear only once. The specimen comprised CD4+ T cells sorted from PBMCs, sampled 45 days after the yellow fever booster vaccination. The receptors shown here come from a man between 18 and 29 years old who received the YFV17D yellow fever vaccine.

This clonotype was observed a few times. This chain uses TRBV7-2 with TRBJ1-6; D perhaps matches TRBD1 (5 bases). Germline CDR1 and CDR2: SGHTA and FQGNSA. V lost 1 base, J lost 8 bases, and 9 bases lay in between. The CDR3 spans 14 residues. The CDR3 here is CASSLVGRDSPLHF. In nucleotides, the CDR3 is TGTGCCAGCAGCTTAGTGGGCAGGGATTCACCCCTCCACTTT.

This clonotype was seen a handful of times. This chain links TRBV6-4 with TRBJ1-1; D is unresolved. V was clipped by 2 bases and J by 4 bases, with 5 bases between them. The CDR3 covers 12 residues. CDR1 and CDR2 (germline): MRHNA, SNTAGT. The DNA for the CDR3 is TGTGCCAGCAGTGACGGTTTCACTGAAGCTTTCTTT. The encoded protein is CASSDGFTEAFF.

The chain combines TRBV2 with TRBJ2-7; maybe TRBD2 (5 bases). The CDR3 length is 13 residues. V was clipped by 2 bases and J by 4 bases, with 9 bases between them. Germline CDR1 SNHLY, CDR2 FYNNEI. The CDR3 bases are TGTGCCAGCAGTGAAACGGGGATATACGAGCAGTACGTC. Its protein is CASSETGIYEQYV.

This clonotype has a handful of counts. The rearrangement uses TRBV5-1 and TRBJ2-3, with D uncertain. The CDR3 extends over 13 amino acids. The germline gives CDR1 SGHRS, CDR2 YFSETQ. Trimming took 2 bases from V and 5 from J, leaving 9 bases between them. CDR3 sequence (DNA): TGCGCCAGCAGCTTTGGGTTGGGAGATACGCAGTATTTT. Amino acid sequence: CASSFGLGDTQYF.

This clonotype appeared a few times. The rearrangement uses TRBV10-3 and TRBJ1-1; unclear D gene. Germline CDR1 and CDR2: ENHRY and SYGVKD. CDR3 size: 14 residues. With 4 bases removed from V and 6 bases from J, the gap between germline ends came to 15 bases. CDR3 DNA sequence: TGTGCCATCAGTGCGTCCGGTGAGGGCGCTGAAGCTTTCTTT. It translates to CAISASGEGAEAFF.

The CDR3 region is CASSLLGLDGGEFF. CDR3 in DNA: TGTGCCAGCAGCTTACTTGGCCTTGACGGGGGAGAGTTCTTC. The V call is TRBV7-9, the J call TRBJ2-1; D perhaps matches TRBD2 (6 bases). The CDR3 spans 14 residues. Trimming removed 2 bases at V and 14 bases at J, with 19 bases between. CDR1 is SEHNR and CDR2 is FQNEAQ in the germline V gene (reference sequence).

This clonotype was recorded at least ten times. The chain employs TRBV4-1 and TRBJ2-1; a possible D gene is TRBD1 (5 bases). The CDR3 loop spans 16 amino acids. CDR1 and CDR2 from the germline V gene are MGHRA and YSYEKL. The V end lost 9 bases, the J end lost 0 bases, and 18 bases lay between the germline ends. This chain's CDR3 is CASSEVGASSYNEQFF. For the CDR3, the DNA is TGCGCCAGTTCTGAGGTTGGGGCAAGCTCCTACAATGAGCAGTTCTTC.

As DNA, the CDR3 is TGTGCCAGCAGTTACACCGAGTACCAAGAGACCCAGTACTTC. As protein: CASSYTEYQETQYF. The chain combines TRBV6-5 with TRBJ2-5, with D hard to call. The CDR3 contains 14 residues. Trimming removed 2 bases at V and 0 bases at J, with 7 bases between. Germline V gene data show CDR1 as MNHEY and CDR2 as SVGAGI.

Only a few counts were recorded for this clonotype. This sequence joins TRBV7-2 and TRBJ1-5, with a weak D call TRBD1 (6 bases). The CDR3 sequence is 15 residues long. Trimming took off 2 bases at V and 7 bases at J, with 15 bases between the two ends. Germline CDR1 SGHTA, CDR2 FQGNSA. CDR3 loop: CASSLQDSQRQPQHF. The CDR3 DNA reads as TGTGCCAGCAGCTTACAGGACAGCCAGAGACAGCCCCAGCATTTT.

This clonotype turned up a few times. The rearrangement joins TRBV20-1 to TRBJ1-6, with a weak D call TRBD1 (6 bases). Germline loops: CDR1 DFQATT, CDR2 SNEGSKA (reference sequence). There are 14 residues in the CDR3. Trimming cost V 6 bases and J 9 bases, with 18 bases left between them. CDR3 sequence: CSARQQGSLSPLHF. The CDR3 DNA is TGCAGTGCCCGGCAGCAGGGGTCTCTTTCACCCCTCCACTTT.

This clonotype was recorded a few times. This chain connects TRBV19 to TRBJ1-5; D remains unclear. The V gene lost 7 bases and the J gene lost 3 bases, with 13 bases spanning the gap. The CDR3 contains 14 residues. Germline V CDR1 and CDR2: LNHDA, SQIVND (reference sequence). Here the CDR3 DNA reads TGTGCCAGTAAGATAGGAGCCTACAATCAGCCCCAGCATTTT. It translates to CASKIGAYNQPQHF.

This clonotype was detected a few times. The rearrangement joins TRBV24-1 to TRBJ2-5, with 8 bases lining up with TRBD2. V lost 5 bases to trimming and J lost 1 base; unmatched junction nucleotides: 2. This CDR3 is built from 14 residues. Germline assignment: CDR1 KGHDR and CDR2 SFDVKD. The CDR3 loop reads CATSVSGGQETQYF. As DNA, the CDR3 is TGTGCCACCAGTGTCAGCGGGGGCCAAGAGACCCAGTACTTC.

This clonotype was picked up a small number of times. CDR3 amino acids: CASSSPGAGGTEAFF. CDR3 nucleotides: TGCGCCAGCAGCAGCCCGGGCGCGGGGGGCACTGAAGCTTTCTTT. The genes are TRBV5-1 and TRBJ1-1, with a weak D call TRBD1 (5 bases). Germline V gene lookup returns CDR1 SGHRS and CDR2 YFSETQ. V shed 4 bases and J shed 4 bases, with 17 bases lying between them. The CDR3 runs 15 residues.

V gene TRBV12-3 or TRBV12-4 combines with J gene TRBJ1-2; TRBD1 matches 9 bases. The V segment lost 7 bases and the J segment 4 bases; nucleotides outside the gene matches: 7. The CDR3 runs to 14 residues. The CDR3 bases are TGTGCCAGCATTCAGACAGGGGGGGTCTATGGCTACACCTTC. Its translation is CASIQTGGVYGYTF.

This CDR3 reads CASSPSAGDLGETQYF. DNA of the CDR3: TGTGCCAGCAGCCCATCGGCGGGGGATCTTGGAGAGACCCAGTACTTC. The rearrangement uses TRBV9 and TRBJ2-5; 7 positions agree with TRBD2. Looked up from germline, CDR1 is SGDLS and CDR2 is YYNGEE. V was clipped by 4 bases and J by 4 bases; unmatched bases: 13. This CDR3 comprises 16 residues.

The chain is built from TRBV5-8 and TRBJ2-5; 8 bases align to TRBD1. Unmatched junction bases numbered 3, after V lost 7 bases and J lost 1 base. The CDR3 covers 13 residues. Germline lookup yields CDR1 SGHTS and CDR2 YDEGEE. This chain's CDR3 is CASDRGSQETQYF. Here the CDR3 DNA reads TGTGCCAGCGACAGGGGATCCCAAGAGACCCAGTACTTC.

This sequence joins TRBV11-2 and TRBJ1-2; D is undetermined. V was pared by 10 bases and J by 0 bases, with 6 bases between. Looked up from germline, CDR1 is SGHAT and CDR2 is FQNNGV. The length of the CDR3 is 11 residues. CDR3 residues: CATAANYGYTF. CDR3 DNA sequence: TGTGCCACGGCCGCTAACTATGGCTACACCTTC. Combining the CDR3 with reference TRBV11-2 and TRBJ1-2 gives the whole variable domain EAGVAQSPRYKIIEKRQSVAFWCNPISGHATLYWYQQILGQGPKLLIQFQNNGVVDDSQLPKDRFSAERLKGVDSTLKIQPAKLEDSAVYLCATAANYGYTFGSGTRLTVV.

This clonotype was recorded many times. The V and J genes are TRBV11-2 and TRBJ2-5; TRBD2 aligns across 16 bases. The germline gives CDR1 SGHAT, CDR2 FQNNGV. The V and J ends lost 5 bases and 2 bases, in that order; junction bases with no gene match: 8. This CDR3 is 18 amino acids long. CDR3 sequence reads: CASSQGLAGGLGQETQYF. For the CDR3, the DNA is TGTGCCAGCAGCCAGGGACTAGCGGGGGGGCTTGGACAAGAGACCCAGTACTTC.

In its sample, this clonotype was seen a few times. V usage is TRBV9 and J usage is TRBJ2-3; D uncertain. Trimming cost V 1 base and J 3 bases, with 15 bases left between them. Germline V gene sequence: CDR1 SGDLS, CDR2 YYNGEE. The CDR3 spans 16 residues. DNA of the CDR3: TGTGCCAGCAGCGTAACCGGTGGGGTGAGGACAGATACGCAGTATTTT. Protein: CASSVTGGVRTDTQYF.

The J gene is TRBJ1-2, the V gene TRBV4-2; a weak D match, TRBD1 (5 bases). The CDR3 has 13 amino acids. CDR1 is LGHNA, CDR2 YNFKEQ, per germline. V lost 0 bases and J lost 4, with 6 bases in between. This chain's CDR3 is CASSQDTGYGYTF. For the CDR3, the DNA is TGTGCCAGCAGCCAAGATACAGGCTATGGCTACACCTTC.

This CDR3 is CASSPTGTDFEQYF. The CDR3 coding sequence is TGTGCCAGCTCACCAACCGGGACAGATTTCGAGCAGTACTTC. This rearrangement joins TRBV18 to TRBJ2-7; 7 bases map to TRBD1. The CDR3 runs 14 residues. Looked up from germline, CDR1 is KGHSH and CDR2 is LQKENI. The V gene end was trimmed by 2 bases and the J gene end by 6 bases; junction bases not matched to a gene: 7.

Many counts were recorded for this clonotype. The chain combines TRBV6-2 or TRBV6-3 with TRBJ2-1, with D unclear. Between the trimmed V and J ends, which lost 2 bases and 5 bases, there was a span of 4 bases. This CDR3 is 12 amino acids long. Germline V lookup: CDR1 MNHEY, CDR2 SVGEGT. The DNA for the CDR3 is TGTGCCAGCAGTTACCCCCACAATGAGCAGTTCTTC. The encoded protein is CASSYPHNEQFF.

This clonotype came up a few times. The chain recombines TRBV12-3 or TRBV12-4 with TRBJ2-3; D unresolved. V gave up 3 bases and J gave up 3 bases, with 10 bases separating them. This CDR3 spans 14 amino acids. Written as DNA, the CDR3 is TGTGCCAGCAGTTTGCAGCTAGTTACAGATACGCAGTATTTT. Translating it yields CASSLQLVTDTQYF.

CDR3 coding DNA: TGTGCCAGCACCGTACTCACAAAAGCTTTCTTT. Translation: CASTVLTKAFF. The rearrangement uses TRBV11-2 and TRBJ1-1, with unresolved D. Germline loops: CDR1 SGHAT, CDR2 FQNNGV. With 7 bases removed from V and 9 bases from J, the gap between germline ends came to 12 bases. CDR3 length: 11 residues.

The chain has TRBV20-1 and TRBJ2-2, with D maybe TRBD2 (5 bases). The CDR3 totals 14 residues. The germline CDR1 and CDR2 sequences are DFQATT and SNEGSKA (reference sequence). With 4 bases removed from V and 2 bases from J, the gap between germline ends came to 11 bases. The CDR3 here is CSAKPGINTGELFF. CDR3 DNA: TGCAGTGCTAAACCGGGGATTAACACCGGGGAGCTGTTTTTT.

This CDR3 reads CASSLATGDYGYTF. The DNA for the CDR3 is TGTGCCAGCAGTTTAGCGACAGGCGACTATGGCTACACCTTC. The chain carries TRBV6-5 and TRBJ1-2; D is possibly TRBD1 (6 bases). The germline gives CDR1 MNHEY, CDR2 SVGAGI. V lost 4 bases, J lost 3 bases, and 12 bases lay in between. The CDR3 contains 14 residues.

V is TRBV7-8 and J is TRBJ2-7; D is ambiguous. This CDR3 has 12 residues. Trimming left V 2 bases short and J 5 bases short, with 7 bases between. CDR1 and CDR2 from the germline V gene are SGHVS and FQNEAQ. In nucleotides, the CDR3 is TGTGCCAGCAGCTTATCTTTCAACGAGCAGTACTTC. It is translated as CASSLSFNEQYF.

J is TRBJ2-3 and V is TRBV20-1; 14 nucleotides align to TRBD2. This CDR3 is 16 amino acids long. Germline CDR1 is DFQATT and CDR2 is SNEGSKA (reference sequence). The V and J ends lost 3 bases and 2 bases, in that order; junction bases with no gene match: 4. The CDR3 sequence: CSASGTSGGLTDTQYF. In nucleotides, the CDR3 is TGCAGTGCTAGCGGGACTAGCGGGGGACTCACAGATACGCAGTATTTT.